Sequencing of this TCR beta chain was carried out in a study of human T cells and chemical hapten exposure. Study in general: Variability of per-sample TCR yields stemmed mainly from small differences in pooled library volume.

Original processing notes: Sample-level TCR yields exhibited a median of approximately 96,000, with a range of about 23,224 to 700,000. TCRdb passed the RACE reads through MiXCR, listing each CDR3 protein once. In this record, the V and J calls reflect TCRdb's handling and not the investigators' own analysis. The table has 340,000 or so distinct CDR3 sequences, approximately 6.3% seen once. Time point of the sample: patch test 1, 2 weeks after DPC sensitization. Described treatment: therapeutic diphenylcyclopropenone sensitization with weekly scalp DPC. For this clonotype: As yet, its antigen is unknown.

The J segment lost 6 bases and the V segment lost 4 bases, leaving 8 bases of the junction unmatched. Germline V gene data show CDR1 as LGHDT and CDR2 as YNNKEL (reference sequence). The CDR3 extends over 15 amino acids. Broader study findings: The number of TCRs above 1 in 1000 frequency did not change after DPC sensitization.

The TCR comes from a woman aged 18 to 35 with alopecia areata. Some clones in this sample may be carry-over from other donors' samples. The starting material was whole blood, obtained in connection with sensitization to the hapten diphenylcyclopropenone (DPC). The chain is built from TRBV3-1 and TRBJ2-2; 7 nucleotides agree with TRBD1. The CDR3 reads CASSPRGTGAGELFF. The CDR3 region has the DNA TGTGCCAGCAGCCCAAGGGGCACAGGGGCCGGGGAGCTGTTTTTT.